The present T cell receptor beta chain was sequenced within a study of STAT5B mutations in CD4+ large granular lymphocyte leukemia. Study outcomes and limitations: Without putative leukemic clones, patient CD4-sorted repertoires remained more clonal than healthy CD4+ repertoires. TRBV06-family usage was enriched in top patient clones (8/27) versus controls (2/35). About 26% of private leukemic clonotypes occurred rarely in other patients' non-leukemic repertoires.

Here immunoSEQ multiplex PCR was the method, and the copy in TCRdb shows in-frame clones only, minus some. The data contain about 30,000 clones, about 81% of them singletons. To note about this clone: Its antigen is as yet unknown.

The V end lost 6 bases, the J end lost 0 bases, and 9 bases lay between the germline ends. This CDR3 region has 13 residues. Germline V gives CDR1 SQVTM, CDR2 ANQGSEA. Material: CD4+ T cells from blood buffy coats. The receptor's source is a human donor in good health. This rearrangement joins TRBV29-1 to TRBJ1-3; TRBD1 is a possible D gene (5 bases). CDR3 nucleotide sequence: TGCAGCGTAGAGGACAACTCTGGAAACACCATATATTTT. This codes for CSVEDNSGNTIYF.